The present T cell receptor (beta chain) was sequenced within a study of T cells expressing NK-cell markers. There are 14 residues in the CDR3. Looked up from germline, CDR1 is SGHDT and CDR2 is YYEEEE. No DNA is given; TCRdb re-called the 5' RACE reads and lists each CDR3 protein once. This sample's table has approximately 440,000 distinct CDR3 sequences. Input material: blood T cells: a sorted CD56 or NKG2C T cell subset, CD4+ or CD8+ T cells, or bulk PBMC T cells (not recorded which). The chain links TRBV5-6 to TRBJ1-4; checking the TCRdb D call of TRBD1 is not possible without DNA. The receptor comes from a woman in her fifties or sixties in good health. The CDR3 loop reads CASSLRGQGEKLFF. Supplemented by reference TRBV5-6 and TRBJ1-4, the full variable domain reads DAGVTQSPTHLIKTRGQQVTLRCSPKSGHDTVSWYQQALGQGPQFIFQYYEEEERQRGNFPDRFSGHQFPNYSSELNVNALLLGDSALYLCASSLRGQGEKLFFGSGTQLSVL.